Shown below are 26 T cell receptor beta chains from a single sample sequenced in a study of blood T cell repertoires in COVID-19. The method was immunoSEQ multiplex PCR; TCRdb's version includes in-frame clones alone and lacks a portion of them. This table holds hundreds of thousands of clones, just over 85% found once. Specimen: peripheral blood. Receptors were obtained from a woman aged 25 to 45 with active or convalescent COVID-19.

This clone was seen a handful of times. DNA for the CDR3: TGTGCCAGTAGTATAGATCCGGGTGGATCACCCCTCCACTTT. Translating gives CASSIDPGGSPLHF. The V call is TRBV19, the J call TRBJ1-6; D is undetermined. CDR1 and CDR2 from the germline V gene are LNHDA and SQIVND (reference sequence). Deletions cut 0 bases from V and 10 bases from J, with 10 bases between. CDR3 length: 14 residues.

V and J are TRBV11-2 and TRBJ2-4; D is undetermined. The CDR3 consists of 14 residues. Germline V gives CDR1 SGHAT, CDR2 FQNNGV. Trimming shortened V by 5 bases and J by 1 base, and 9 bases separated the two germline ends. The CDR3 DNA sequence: TGTGCCAGCAGCCCCCCGGTGGCCAAAAACATTCAGTACTTC. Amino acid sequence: CASSPPVAKNIQYF.

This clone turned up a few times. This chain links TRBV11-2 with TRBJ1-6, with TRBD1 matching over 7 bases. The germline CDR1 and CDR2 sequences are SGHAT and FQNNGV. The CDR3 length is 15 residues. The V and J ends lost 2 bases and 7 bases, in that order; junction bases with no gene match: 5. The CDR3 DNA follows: TGTGCCAGCAGCTTATATCGGACAGGAAATTCACCCCTCCACTTT. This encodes CASSLYRTGNSPLHF.

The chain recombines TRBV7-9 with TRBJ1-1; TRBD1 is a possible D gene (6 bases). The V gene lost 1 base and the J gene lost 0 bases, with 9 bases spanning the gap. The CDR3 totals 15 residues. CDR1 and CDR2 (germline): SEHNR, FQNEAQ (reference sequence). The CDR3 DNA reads TGTGCCAGCAGCTTAGGGGCAGGGGTGAACACTGAAGCTTTCTTT. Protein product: CASSLGAGVNTEAFF.

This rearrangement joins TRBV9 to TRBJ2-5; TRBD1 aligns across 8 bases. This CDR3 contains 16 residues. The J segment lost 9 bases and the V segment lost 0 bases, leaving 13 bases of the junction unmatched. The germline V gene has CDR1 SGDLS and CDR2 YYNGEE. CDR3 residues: CASSVASGTGVISQYF. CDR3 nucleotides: TGTGCCAGCAGCGTAGCCTCCGGGACAGGCGTGATATCCCAGTACTTC. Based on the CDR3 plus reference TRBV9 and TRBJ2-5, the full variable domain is DSGVTQTPKHLITATGQRVTLRCSPRSGDLSVYWYQQSLDQGLQFLIQYYNGEERAKGNILERFSAQQFPDLHSELNLSSLELGDSALYFCASSVASGTGVISQYFGPGTRLLVL.

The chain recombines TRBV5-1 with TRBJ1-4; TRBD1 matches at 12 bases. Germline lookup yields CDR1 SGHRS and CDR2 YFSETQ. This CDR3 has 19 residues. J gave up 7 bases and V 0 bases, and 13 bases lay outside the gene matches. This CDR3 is CASSLAPWDRGPMGEKLFF. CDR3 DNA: TGCGCCAGCAGCTTGGCCCCATGGGACAGGGGGCCCATGGGTGAAAAACTGTTTTTT.

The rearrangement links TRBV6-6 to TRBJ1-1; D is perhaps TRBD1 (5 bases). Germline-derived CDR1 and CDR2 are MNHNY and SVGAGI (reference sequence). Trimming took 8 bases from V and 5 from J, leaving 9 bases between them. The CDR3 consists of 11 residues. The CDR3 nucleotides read TGTGCCAGCTGGGGGGATACTGAAGCTTTCTTT. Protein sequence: CASWGDTEAFF.

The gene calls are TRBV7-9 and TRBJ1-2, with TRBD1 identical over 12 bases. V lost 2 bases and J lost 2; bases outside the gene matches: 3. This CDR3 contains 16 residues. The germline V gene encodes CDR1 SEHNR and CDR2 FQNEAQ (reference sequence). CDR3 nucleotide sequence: TGTGCCAGCAGCTTACCCGGGACAGGGGGCAACTATGGCTACACCTTC. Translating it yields CASSLPGTGGNYGYTF.

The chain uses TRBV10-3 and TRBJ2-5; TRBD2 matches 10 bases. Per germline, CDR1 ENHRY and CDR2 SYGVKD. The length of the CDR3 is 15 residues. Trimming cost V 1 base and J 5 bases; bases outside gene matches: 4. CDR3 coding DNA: TGTGCCATCAGTGAGTTTACAGCGGGAGGGGAGACCCAGTACTTC. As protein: CAISEFTAGGETQYF.

The CDR3, as DNA: TGTGCCAGCGGTTCGGGGGAGTTTTTGGGGGGCTACACCTTC. It yields the protein CASGSGEFLGGYTF. The chain carries TRBV19 and TRBJ1-2, with D possibly TRBD1 on 5 matching bases. Germline V gives CDR1 LNHDA, CDR2 SQIVND (reference sequence). V was clipped by 9 bases and J by 8 bases, with 22 bases between them. CDR3 length: 14 residues.

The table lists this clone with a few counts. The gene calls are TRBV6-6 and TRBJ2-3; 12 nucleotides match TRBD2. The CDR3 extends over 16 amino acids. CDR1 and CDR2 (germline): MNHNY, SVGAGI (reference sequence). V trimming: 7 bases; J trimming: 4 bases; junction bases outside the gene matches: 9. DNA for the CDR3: TGTGCCAGCACCGATGGGGCTAGCGGGGGGGCAGATACGCAGTATTTT. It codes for CASTDGASGGADTQYF.

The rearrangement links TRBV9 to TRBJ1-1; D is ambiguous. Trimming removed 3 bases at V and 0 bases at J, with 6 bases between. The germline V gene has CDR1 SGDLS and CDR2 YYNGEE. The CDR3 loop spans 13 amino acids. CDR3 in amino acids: CASSGLLNTEAFF. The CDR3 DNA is TGTGCCAGCAGCGGCCTATTGAACACTGAAGCTTTCTTT.

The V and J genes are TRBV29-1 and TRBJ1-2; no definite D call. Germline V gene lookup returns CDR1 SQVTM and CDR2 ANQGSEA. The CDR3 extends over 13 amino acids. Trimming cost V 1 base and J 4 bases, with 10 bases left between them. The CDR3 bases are TGCAGCGTTGAAGTCTCACGGGGCTATGGCTACACCTTC. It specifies CSVEVSRGYGYTF.

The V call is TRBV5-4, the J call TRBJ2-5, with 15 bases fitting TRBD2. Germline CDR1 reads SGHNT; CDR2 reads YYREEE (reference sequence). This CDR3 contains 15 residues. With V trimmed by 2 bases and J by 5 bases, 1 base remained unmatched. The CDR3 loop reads CASSFGTSGRETQYF. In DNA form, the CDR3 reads TGTGCCAGCAGCTTCGGGACTAGCGGGAGGGAGACCCAGTACTTC.

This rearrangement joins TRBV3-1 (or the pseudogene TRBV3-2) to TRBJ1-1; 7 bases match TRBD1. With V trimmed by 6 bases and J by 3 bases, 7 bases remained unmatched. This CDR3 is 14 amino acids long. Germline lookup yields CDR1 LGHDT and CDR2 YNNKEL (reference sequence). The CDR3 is CASSPQGFHTEAFF. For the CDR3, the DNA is TGTGCCAGCAGTCCACAGGGGTTTCACACTGAAGCTTTCTTT.

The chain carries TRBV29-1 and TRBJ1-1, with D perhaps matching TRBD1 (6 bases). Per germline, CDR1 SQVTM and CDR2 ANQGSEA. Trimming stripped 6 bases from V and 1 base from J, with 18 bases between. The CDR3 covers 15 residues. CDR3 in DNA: TGCAGCGTCCTTACAAAAGGGGGGGAGAACACTGAAGCTTTCTTT. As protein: CSVLTKGGENTEAFF.

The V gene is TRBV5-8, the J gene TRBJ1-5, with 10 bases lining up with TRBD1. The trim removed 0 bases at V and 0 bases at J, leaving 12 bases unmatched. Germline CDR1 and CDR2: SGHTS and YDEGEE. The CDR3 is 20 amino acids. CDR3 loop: CASSLEPRTGGTYSNQPQHF. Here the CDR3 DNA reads TGTGCCAGCAGCTTGGAACCCAGGACAGGGGGGACCTATAGCAATCAGCCCCAGCATTTT. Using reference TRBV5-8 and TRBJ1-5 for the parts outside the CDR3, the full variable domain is EAGVTQSPTHLIKTRGQQATLRCSPISGHTSVYWYQQALGLGLQFLLWYDEGEERNRGNFPPRFSGRQFPNYSSELNVNALELEDSALYLCASSLEPRTGGTYSNQPQHFGDGTRLSIL.

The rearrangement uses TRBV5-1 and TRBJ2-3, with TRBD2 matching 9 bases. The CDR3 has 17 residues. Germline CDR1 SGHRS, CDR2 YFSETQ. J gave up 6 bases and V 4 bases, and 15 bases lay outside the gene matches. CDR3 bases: TGCGCCAGCAGCGCCCGCGGGGGCGGGGGGGCCTCGGATACGCAGTATTTT. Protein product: CASSARGGGGASDTQYF.

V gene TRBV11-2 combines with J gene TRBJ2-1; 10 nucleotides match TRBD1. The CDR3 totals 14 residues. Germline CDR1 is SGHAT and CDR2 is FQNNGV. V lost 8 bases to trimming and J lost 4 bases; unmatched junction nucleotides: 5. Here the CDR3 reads CASGRQGAYNEQFF. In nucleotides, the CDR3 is TGTGCCAGCGGCAGACAGGGGGCGTACAATGAGCAGTTCTTC.

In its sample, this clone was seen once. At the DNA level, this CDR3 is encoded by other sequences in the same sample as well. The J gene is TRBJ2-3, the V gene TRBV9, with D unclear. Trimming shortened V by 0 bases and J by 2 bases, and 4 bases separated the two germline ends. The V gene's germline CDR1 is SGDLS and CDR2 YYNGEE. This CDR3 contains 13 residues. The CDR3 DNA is TGTGCCAGCAGCGTAGCCCTCACAGATACGCAGTATTTT. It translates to CASSVALTDTQYF.

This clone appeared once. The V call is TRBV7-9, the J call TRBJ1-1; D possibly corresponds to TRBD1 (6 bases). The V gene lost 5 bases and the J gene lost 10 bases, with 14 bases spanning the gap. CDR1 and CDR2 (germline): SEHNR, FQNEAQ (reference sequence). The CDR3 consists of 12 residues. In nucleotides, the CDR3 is TGTGCCAGCAGCCCCCGACAGGAACTAGCTTTCTTT. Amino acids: CASSPRQELAFF.

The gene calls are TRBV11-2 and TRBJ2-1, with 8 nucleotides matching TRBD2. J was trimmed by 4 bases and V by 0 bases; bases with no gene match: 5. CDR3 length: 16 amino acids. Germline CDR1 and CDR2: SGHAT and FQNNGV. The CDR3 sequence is CASSLEAGGWYNEQFF. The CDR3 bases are TGTGCCAGCAGCTTAGAGGCGGGGGGCTGGTACAATGAGCAGTTCTTC. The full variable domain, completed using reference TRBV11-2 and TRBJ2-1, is EAGVAQSPRYKIIEKRQSVAFWCNPISGHATLYWYQQILGQGPKLLIQFQNNGVVDDSQLPKDRFSAERLKGVDSTLKIQPAKLEDSAVYLCASSLEAGGWYNEQFFGPGTRLTVL.

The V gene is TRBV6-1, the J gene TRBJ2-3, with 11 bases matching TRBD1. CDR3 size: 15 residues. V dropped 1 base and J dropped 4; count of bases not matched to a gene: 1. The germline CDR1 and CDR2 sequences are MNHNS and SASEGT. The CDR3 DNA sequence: TGTGCCAGCAGTGAAGGGACAGGGGGCGCAGATACGCAGTATTTT. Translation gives CASSEGTGGADTQYF.

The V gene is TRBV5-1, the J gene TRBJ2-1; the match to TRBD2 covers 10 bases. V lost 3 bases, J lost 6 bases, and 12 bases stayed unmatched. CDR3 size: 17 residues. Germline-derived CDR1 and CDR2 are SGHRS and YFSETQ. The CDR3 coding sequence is TGCGCCAGCAGCTCCCGCCCCGGGACTAGCGCAAGCAATGAGCAGTTCTTC. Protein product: CASSSRPGTSASNEQFF. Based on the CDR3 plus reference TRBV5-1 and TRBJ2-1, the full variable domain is KAGVTQTPRYLIKTRGQQVTLSCSPISGHRSVSWYQQTPGQGLQFLFEYFSETQRNKGNFPGRFSGRQFSNSRSEMNVSTLELGDSALYLCASSSRPGTSASNEQFFGPGTRLTVL.

Written as DNA, the CDR3 is TGTGCCAGCAGCCACGACTTCGGCGAGCAGTACTTC. It codes for CASSHDFGEQYF. The chain combines TRBV5-4 with TRBJ2-7, with D uncertain. The CDR3 sequence is 12 residues long. CDR1 and CDR2 (germline): SGHNT, YYREEE (reference sequence). Deletions cut 4 bases from V and 6 bases from J, with 11 bases between.

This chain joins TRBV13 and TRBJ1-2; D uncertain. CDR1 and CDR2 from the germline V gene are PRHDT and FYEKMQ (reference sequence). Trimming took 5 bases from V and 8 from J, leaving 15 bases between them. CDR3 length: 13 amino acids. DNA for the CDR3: TGTGCCAGCAGCCGAAACGTAAACTCGGGCTACACCTTC. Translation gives CASSRNVNSGYTF.